This passage covers 26 T cell receptor beta chains from one sample sequenced in a study of naive and memory T cell subsets. An equimolar mix of two oligonucleotides served as the beta constant-region primer for TRBC1 and TRBC2. TCRdb re-called the UMI-ligation and nested PCR reads through MiXCR, storing one row per CDR3 protein. The data show about 80,000 distinct CDR3 sequences, around 13% seen once. Sequences were obtained from central memory CD4+ T cells from blood. The receptors were gathered from a human donor in good health.

This clonotype was seen only a few times. J is TRBJ1-3 and V is TRBV5-6, with 8 bases identical to TRBD1. With V trimmed by 3 bases and J by 4 bases, 9 bases remained unmatched. From germline, CDR1 is SGHDT and CDR2 YYEEEE. The CDR3 covers 16 residues. The CDR3 here is CASSSTGVRGGNTIYF. CDR3 coding DNA: TGTGCCAGCAGCTCGACAGGGGTTAGGGGCGGAAACACCATATATTTT.

This chain connects TRBV29-1 to TRBJ2-7; weak D call: TRBD1 (5 bases). Per the germline V gene, CDR1 is SQVTM and CDR2 is ANQGSEA. The CDR3 runs to 12 residues. The germline V and J ends were trimmed by 3 bases and 2 bases, with 8 bases remaining between them. CDR3 protein: CSVEGLTYEQYF. As DNA, the CDR3 is TGCAGCGTTGAGGGGCTAACCTACGAGCAGTACTTC.

This clonotype has a single count. The V and J genes are TRBV7-8 and TRBJ2-1, with TRBD2 matching 8 bases. CDR1 and CDR2 (germline): SGHVS, FQNEAQ. Trimming took 5 bases from V and 6 from J; bases not matched to a gene: 12. The CDR3 covers 16 residues. The CDR3 DNA follows: TGTGCCAGCAGCCACCGAGTGAAACTAGCGGCCAATGAGCAGTTCTTC. Residues: CASSHRVKLAANEQFF. The complete variable domain, with remaining parts taken from reference TRBV7-8 and TRBJ2-1, reads GAGVSQSPRYKVAKRGQDVALRCDPISGHVSLFWYQQALGQGPEFLTYFQNEAQLDKSGLPSDRFFAERPEGSVSTLKIQRTQQEDSAVYLCASSHRVKLAANEQFFGPGTRLTVL.

This clonotype has only a few counts. V and J are TRBV18 and TRBJ1-1; the D is unclear. V dropped 3 bases and J dropped 1 base, with 6 bases sitting between them. The germline V gene encodes CDR1 KGHSH and CDR2 LQKENI. This CDR3 contains 13 residues. The CDR3: CASSPIENTEAFF. DNA of the CDR3: TGTGCCAGCTCACCTATTGAGAACACTGAAGCTTTCTTT.

This clonotype was detected ten times or more. The genes are TRBV11-2 and TRBJ2-7; maybe TRBD2 (6 bases). Germline CDR1 is SGHAT and CDR2 is FQNNGV. This CDR3 contains 15 residues. With 1 base removed from V and 1 base from J, the gap between germline ends came to 11 bases. This chain's CDR3 is CASSLVGTRSYEQYF. For the CDR3, the DNA is TGTGCCAGCAGCTTAGTGGGGACTCGATCCTACGAGCAGTACTTC.

J is TRBJ1-6 and V is TRBV12-3 or TRBV12-4; D call uncertain. CDR3 length: 14 amino acids. Between the trimmed V and J ends, which lost 5 bases and 9 bases, there was a span of 14 bases. DNA for the CDR3: TGTGCCAGCAGTGAAAAGCCTCTAGGTTCACCCCTCCACTTT. Translation: CASSEKPLGSPLHF.

This sequence joins TRBV20-1 and TRBJ2-1; 8 nucleotides line up with TRBD2. Trimming removed 6 bases from V and 7 bases from J; junction bases left unmatched: 14. The CDR3 is 15 residues long. Germline V gene data show CDR1 as DFQATT and CDR2 as SNEGSKA (reference sequence). CDR3 DNA: TGCAGTGCACCCCCTCGTGGGACTAGTGGGAATGAGCAGTTCTTC. Protein sequence: CSAPPRGTSGNEQFF.

This rearrangement joins TRBV12-3 or TRBV12-4 to TRBJ2-2; perhaps TRBD2 as D (6 bases). The CDR3 has 14 residues. Trimming stripped 3 bases from V and 4 bases from J, with 9 bases between. In DNA form, the CDR3 reads TGTGCCAGCAGTTTTCAGGAGGGCACCGGGGAGCTGTTTTTT. This sequence encodes CASSFQEGTGELFF.

This chain links TRBV27 with TRBJ2-2; 7 bases line up with TRBD2. CDR1 is MNHEY and CDR2 is SMNVEV in the germline V gene (reference sequence). The length of the CDR3 is 13 residues. V gave up 8 bases and J gave up 3 bases; unmatched junction bases: 3. CDR3 DNA sequence: TGTGCCAGCGCGGGAGTGTACACCGGGGAGCTGTTTTTT. As protein: CASAGVYTGELFF.

This clonotype has more than one count but fewer than ten. The V and J genes are TRBV5-1 and TRBJ2-1; 9 bases map to TRBD2. Germline-derived CDR1 and CDR2 are SGHRS and YFSETQ. Unmatched junction bases numbered 5, after V lost 4 bases and J lost 6 bases. The CDR3 is made up of 14 amino acids. The CDR3 region is CASSGGTSRNEQFF. The CDR3 DNA is TGCGCCAGCAGCGGGGGGACTAGCCGCAATGAGCAGTTCTTC.

The chain employs TRBV14 and TRBJ2-7; D perhaps matches TRBD2 (5 bases). CDR1 is SGHDN, CDR2 FVKESK, per germline. The CDR3 contains 13 residues. V was trimmed by 4 bases and J by 9 bases, leaving 16 bases between them. The CDR3 loop is CASSPLPEAGQYF. The CDR3 bases are TGTGCCAGCAGCCCACTCCCGGAGGCGGGGCAGTACTTC.

J is TRBJ1-1 and V is TRBV29-1; 8 bases are shared with TRBD1. The length of the CDR3 is 12 residues. After removal of 7 bases from V and 5 bases from J, the junction contained 6 bases not matched to a gene. Germline-derived CDR1 and CDR2 are SQVTM and ANQGSEA. The CDR3 coding sequence is TGCAGCGGCGGACAGGGTCGTACTGAAGCTTTCTTT. This encodes CSGGQGRTEAFF.

The V gene is TRBV7-2, the J gene TRBJ2-1; D gene ambiguous. CDR3 length: 12 amino acids. Trimming pared 4 bases from V and 12 bases from J, leaving 13 bases between. Germline V CDR1 and CDR2: SGHTA, FQGNSA. The CDR3 region has the DNA TGTGCCAGCAGCTCAGGACCGGAAGGGCAGTTCTTC. Amino acid sequence: CASSSGPEGQFF.

The sample holds a few counts of this clonotype. The chain couples TRBV3-1 to TRBJ2-2, with 7 bases that match TRBD2. Germline CDR1 is LGHDT and CDR2 is YNNKEL (reference sequence). Losses at the gene ends were 2 bases for V and 4 bases for J; bases not matched to a gene: 7. The CDR3 extends over 16 amino acids. For the CDR3, the DNA is TGTGCCAGCAGCCAATTCGGCGGGAGAAGCACCGGGGAGCTGTTTTTT. This sequence encodes CASSQFGGRSTGELFF.

V is TRBV19 and J is TRBJ2-1, with D possibly matching TRBD2 (6 bases). Germline CDR1 reads LNHDA; CDR2 reads SQIVND (reference sequence). Deletions cut 0 bases from V and 0 bases from J, with 6 bases between. This CDR3 has 15 residues. The CDR3 here is CASSIDGSSYNEQFF. DNA for the CDR3: TGTGCCAGTAGTATAGACGGGAGCTCCTACAATGAGCAGTTCTTC.

This clonotype was observed a few times. This rearrangement joins TRBV29-1 to TRBJ2-3, with D possibly matching TRBD2 (5 bases). The CDR3 has 11 residues. Germline lookup yields CDR1 SQVTM and CDR2 ANQGSEA. The V and J ends lost 3 bases and 5 bases respectively, with 6 bases between them. CDR3 region: CSVDGGDTQYF. Written as DNA, the CDR3 is TGCAGCGTTGATGGAGGAGATACGCAGTATTTT.

The V and J genes are TRBV7-2 and TRBJ2-2; TRBD2 might be the D (5 bases). The germline CDR1 and CDR2 sequences are SGHTA and FQGNSA. CDR3 length: 16 amino acids. V was clipped by 1 base and J by 5 bases, with 14 bases between them. Written as DNA, the CDR3 is TGTGCCAGCAGCTTAGGCCTCCTAGCAGGAACCGGGGAGCTGTTTTTT. This encodes CASSLGLLAGTGELFF. The full variable domain, in which reference TRBV7-2 and TRBJ2-2 provide the parts outside the CDR3, is GAGVSQSPSNKVTEKGKDVELRCDPISGHTALYWYRQSLGQGLEFLIYFQGNSAPDKSGLPSDRFSAERTGGSVSTLTIQRTQQEDSAVYLCASSLGLLAGTGELFFGEGSRLTVL.

This clonotype was observed a handful of times. The chain carries TRBV4-2 and TRBJ2-2; TRBD1 matches at 9 bases. The germline V gene has CDR1 LGHNA and CDR2 YNFKEQ. This CDR3 has 15 amino acids. J gave up 7 bases and V 5 bases, and 8 bases lay outside the gene matches. CDR3 in amino acids: CASSFAGQGIGELFF. The CDR3 DNA reads TGTGCCAGCAGCTTCGCGGGACAGGGCATCGGGGAGCTGTTTTTT.

This chain uses TRBV6-2 or TRBV6-3 with TRBJ1-5, with D possibly being TRBD1 (5 bases). CDR1 is MNHEY, CDR2 SVGEGT, per germline. The CDR3 runs 15 residues. Trimming cost V 7 bases and J 3 bases, with 16 bases left between them. The CDR3 DNA reads as TGTGCCAGCAAGACAGACGGTACACACAATCAGCCCCAGCATTTT. Amino acid sequence: CASKTDGTHNQPQHF.

The V and J genes are TRBV20-1 and TRBJ2-3; D is perhaps TRBD2 (5 bases). Germline V lookup: CDR1 DFQATT, CDR2 SNEGSKA (reference sequence). The CDR3 consists of 15 residues. V lost 0 bases to trimming and J lost 2 bases, with 12 bases between them. For the CDR3, the DNA is TGCAGTGCTAGAGATCCGAGCGGCCCCACAGATACGCAGTATTTT. Protein: CSARDPSGPTDTQYF.

This chain links TRBV29-1 with TRBJ2-7, with 10 bases fitting TRBD1. The CDR3 sequence is 15 residues long. Unmatched junction bases numbered 8, after V lost 5 bases and J lost 1 base. Germline V CDR1 and CDR2: SQVTM, ANQGSEA. This chain's CDR3 is CSVRPGTGASYEQYF. Here the CDR3 DNA reads TGCAGCGTTCGCCCCGGGACAGGGGCTTCCTACGAGCAGTACTTC.

This clonotype appeared a few times. Possible read error: a much larger clone is one base away. The V and J genes are TRBV4-2 and TRBJ2-7; D unresolved. The CDR3 is 14 amino acids. Trimming removed 1 base at V and 2 bases at J, with 9 bases between. CDR1 and CDR2 from the germline V gene are LGHNA and YNFKEQ. The CDR3 sequence is CASSQAARAYEQYF. In DNA form, the CDR3 reads TGTGCCAGCAGCCAAGCCGCGCGAGCCTACGAGCAGTACTTC.

This clonotype was found a few times. The J gene is TRBJ1-5, the V gene TRBV6-5; D is undetermined. Germline lookup yields CDR1 MNHEY and CDR2 SVGAGI. Trimming took 10 bases from V and 10 from J, leaving 20 bases between them. The CDR3 has 13 residues. The CDR3 loop reads CATSEVRGHPQHF. CDR3 in DNA: TGTGCCACCTCGGAGGTGCGAGGTCACCCCCAGCATTTT.

This clonotype has a handful of counts. The V and J genes are TRBV12-3 or TRBV12-4 and TRBJ2-7; 9 nucleotides line up with TRBD1. V shed 6 bases and J 1 base; nucleotides not matched to a gene: 4. The CDR3 covers 14 residues. CDR3 bases: TGTGCCAGCAGCTGGACAGGGGTATCCTACGAGCAGTACTTC. Protein: CASSWTGVSYEQYF.

This chain uses TRBV20-1 with TRBJ1-2, with 10 nucleotides matching TRBD1. The CDR3 is 15 amino acids. Germline V gene data show CDR1 as DFQATT and CDR2 as SNEGSKA (reference sequence). V lost 2 bases and J lost 2; bases outside the gene matches: 5. CDR3 sequence reads: CSARTPGQGNYGYTF. The CDR3 DNA follows: TGCAGTGCTAGAACACCGGGACAGGGGAACTATGGCTACACCTTC.

This clonotype was detected only a few times. This chain's CDR3 is CACSSYNEQFF. The CDR3 DNA reads TGTGCCTGTAGCTCCTACAATGAGCAGTTCTTC. This sequence joins TRBV6-6 and TRBJ2-1; D call uncertain. The CDR3 is 11 amino acids. V lost 11 bases and J 0 bases, leaving 5 bases between the germline ends. Germline V CDR1 and CDR2: MNHNY, SVGAGI (reference sequence).